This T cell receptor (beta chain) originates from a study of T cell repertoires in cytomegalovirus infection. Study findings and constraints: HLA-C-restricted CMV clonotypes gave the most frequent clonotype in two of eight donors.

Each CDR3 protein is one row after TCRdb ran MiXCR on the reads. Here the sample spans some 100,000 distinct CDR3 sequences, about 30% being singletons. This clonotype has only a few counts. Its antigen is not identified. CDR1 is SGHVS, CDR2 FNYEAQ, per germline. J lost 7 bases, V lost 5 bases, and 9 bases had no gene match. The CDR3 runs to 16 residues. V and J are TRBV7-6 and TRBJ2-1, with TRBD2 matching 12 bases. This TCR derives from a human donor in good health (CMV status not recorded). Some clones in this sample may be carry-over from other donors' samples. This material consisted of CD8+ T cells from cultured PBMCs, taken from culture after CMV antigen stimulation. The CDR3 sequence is CASSTTSGGLRNEQFF. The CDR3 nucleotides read TGTGCCAGCAGCACAACTAGCGGGGGGCTACGAAATGAGCAGTTCTTC. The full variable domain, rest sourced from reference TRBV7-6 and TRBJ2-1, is GAGVSQSPRYKVTKRGQDVALRCDPISGHVSLYWYRQALGQGPEFLTYFNYEAQQDKSGLPNDRFSAERPEGSISTLTIQRTEQRDSAMYRCASSTTSGGLRNEQFFGPGTRLTVL.